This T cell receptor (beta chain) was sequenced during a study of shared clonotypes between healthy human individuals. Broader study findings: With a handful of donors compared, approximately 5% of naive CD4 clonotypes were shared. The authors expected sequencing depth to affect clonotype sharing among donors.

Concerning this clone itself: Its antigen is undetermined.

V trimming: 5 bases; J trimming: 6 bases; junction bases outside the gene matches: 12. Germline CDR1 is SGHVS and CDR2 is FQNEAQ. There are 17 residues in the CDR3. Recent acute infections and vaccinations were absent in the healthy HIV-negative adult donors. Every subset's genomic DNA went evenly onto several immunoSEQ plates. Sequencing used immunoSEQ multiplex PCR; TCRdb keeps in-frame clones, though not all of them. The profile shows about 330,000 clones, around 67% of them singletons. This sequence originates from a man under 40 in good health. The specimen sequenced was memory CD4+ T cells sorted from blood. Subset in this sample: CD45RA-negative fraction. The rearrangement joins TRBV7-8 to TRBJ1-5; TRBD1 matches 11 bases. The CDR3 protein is CASSEDGQGARGQPQHF. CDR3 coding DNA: TGTGCCAGCAGCGAAGACGGACAGGGGGCGAGAGGTCAGCCCCAGCATTTT.